These 12 T cell receptor beta chains originate from one sample sequenced in a study of CD8+CD57+ T cells in acquired aplastic anemia. Sequenced patients had shown CD8+CD57+ cell expansion by flow cytometry. Genomic DNA was employed as the template in profiling TCR beta VDJ and CDR3. TCRdb re-called the reads with MiXCR, one entry per CDR3 protein. The data show about 160,000 distinct CDR3 sequences, roughly 48% seen once. The sequenced material came from sorted CD4+, CD8+, or CD8+CD57+ T cells (not recorded which) from PBMCs. Receptor source: a human donor with aplastic anemia.

The gene calls are TRBV6-2 or TRBV6-3 and TRBJ2-1, with TRBD2 matching over 9 bases. This CDR3 comprises 14 residues. Trimming at V came to 7 bases and at J to 6 bases, leaving 7 bases not matched to a gene. Germline-derived CDR1 and CDR2 are MNHEY and SVGEGT. In nucleotides, the CDR3 is TGTGCCAGCATTCCGGGCGGGAGGGGCAATGAGCAGTTCTTC. Translated, it gives CASIPGGRGNEQFF.

This clonotype came up many times. The genes are TRBV9 and TRBJ2-3; D may be TRBD1 or TRBD2 (5 bases each). Germline lookup yields CDR1 SGDLS and CDR2 YYNGEE. The CDR3 contains 15 residues. Trimming took off 4 bases at V and 2 bases at J, with 14 bases between the two ends. DNA of the CDR3: TGTGCCAGCAGCTCCCGGGACCAATTCACAGATACGCAGTATTTT. Translation: CASSSRDQFTDTQYF.

The CDR3, as DNA: TGTGCCACCAGTGATCCTGGGACTAGCGGGAGTGGGGCCCAGTACTTC. It codes for CATSDPGTSGSGAQYF. The chain combines TRBV24-1 with TRBJ2-5, with 14 bases that match TRBD2. Trimming took 3 bases from V and 9 from J; bases not matched to a gene: 8. The CDR3 totals 16 residues. Germline CDR1 is KGHDR and CDR2 is SFDVKD.

This chain uses TRBV29-1 with TRBJ1-2; perhaps TRBD1 as D (6 bases). V lost 7 bases and J lost 4, with 13 bases in between. The CDR3 loop spans 12 amino acids. Germline V gene data show CDR1 as SQVTM and CDR2 as ANQGSEA. The CDR3 DNA reads as TGCAGCGATGTAAGGGGGGGCTATGGCTACACCTTC. Translated: CSDVRGGYGYTF.

This clonotype has at least ten counts. This chain joins TRBV5-6 and TRBJ2-3, with 9 bases identical to TRBD2. The CDR3 is made up of 16 amino acids. V gave up 3 bases and J gave up 3 bases; unmatched junction bases: 8. Germline-derived CDR1 and CDR2 are SGHDT and YYEEEE. This CDR3 is CASSSTGTSRTDTQYF. The CDR3, as DNA: TGTGCCAGCAGCTCAACCGGGACTAGCCGGACAGATACGCAGTATTTT.

Concerning this clonotype: The junction differs from germline at one of its ends, possibly a read error. The CDR3 spells CASSQGPALEQDF. For the CDR3, the DNA is TGTGCCAGCAGCCAAGGACCGGCGCTCGAGCAGGACTTC. The chain joins TRBV14 to TRBJ2-7; D gene ambiguous. Germline-derived CDR1 and CDR2 are SGHDN and FVKESK. The CDR3 contains 13 residues.

The table lists this clonotype with many counts. V usage is TRBV5-4 and J usage is TRBJ2-1; D perhaps matches TRBD2 (5 bases). Germline loops: CDR1 SGHNT, CDR2 YYREEE (reference sequence). The CDR3 is made up of 15 amino acids. The V end was cut by 6 bases, the J end by 6 bases, with 19 bases between. CDR3 bases: TGTGCCAGCACCCAGCCGTGGGCGGGTGCCAATGAGCAGTTCTTC. This codes for CASTQPWAGANEQFF.

CDR3 in amino acids: CSVGRAAGELFF. For the CDR3, the DNA is TGCAGCGTTGGGAGGGCAGCCGGGGAGCTGTTTTTT. The chain has TRBV29-1 and TRBJ2-2; D perhaps matches TRBD2 (6 bases). This CDR3 has 12 residues. Trimming cost V 4 bases and J 6 bases, with 9 bases left between them. From germline, CDR1 is SQVTM and CDR2 ANQGSEA.

A word on this clonotype: A single base separates this from a much larger clone, so it may be a read error. The rearrangement uses TRBV28 and TRBJ2-1; D call uncertain. CDR1 and CDR2 from the germline V gene are MDHEN and SYDVKM. This CDR3 is built from 13 residues. The DNA of the CDR3 is TGTGCCAGCACTCGGGCTGCTTACATTGAGCAGTTCTTC. Protein product: CASTRAAYIEQFF. The full variable domain, completed using reference TRBV28 and TRBJ2-1, is DVKVTQSSRYLVKRTGEKVFLECVQDMDHENMFWYRQDPGLGLRLIYFSYDVKMKEKGDIPEGYSVSREKKERFSLILESASTNQTSMYLCASTRAAYIEQFFGPGTRLTVL.

The V gene is TRBV5-6, the J gene TRBJ2-7; 10 bases agree with TRBD2. CDR3 size: 14 residues. In germline, CDR1 is SGHDT, CDR2 YYEEEE. J lost 3 bases, V lost 4 bases, and 4 bases had no gene match. The CDR3 protein is CASSPGTSVYEQYF. For the CDR3, the DNA is TGTGCCAGCAGCCCCGGGACTAGCGTCTACGAGCAGTACTTC.

As for this clonotype: A much larger clone lies a single base off, so this may be a read error. The J gene is TRBJ2-2, the V gene TRBV4-1, with TRBD2 matching 9 bases. Germline CDR1 is MGHRA and CDR2 is YSYEKL. The CDR3 has 17 residues. The CDR3 sequence is CASSPSGSGRHTGELVF. The CDR3 DNA sequence: TGCGCCAGCAGCCCCTCAGGAAGCGGGAGGCACACCGGGGAGCTGGTTTTT.

V usage is TRBV15 and J usage is TRBJ1-1; possibly TRBD1 for D (5 bases). The V and J ends lost 0 bases and 1 base respectively, with 12 bases between them. CDR1 is LNHNV, CDR2 YYDKDF, per germline (reference sequence). The CDR3 is made up of 16 amino acids. The CDR3 here is CATSRDYGTANTEAFF. CDR3 coding DNA: TGTGCCACCAGCAGAGACTACGGGACGGCGAACACTGAAGCTTTCTTT.